A selection of T cell receptor beta chains follows, all from one sample in a study of persistence of HIV-infected CD4 T cells. Their cognate antigens are unknown. Only in-frame clones appear in the TCRdb table, and some are missing; sequencing was by immunoSEQ multiplex PCR. The sample contains roughly 43,000 clones, about nine tenths of which appear only once. Specimen: CD4+ T cells sorted from PBMCs after approximately 19-hour stimulation, collected from a patient who received antiretroviral therapy. The receptors shown here come from an adult man with HIV who was CMV-seropositive. The CDR3 runs from the conserved cysteine through the conserved F or W. The D gene is left open where the match is weak. Part of the rows lack a size; the others show once, few, many or a class for expanded clones.

j_call v_call d_call clone_size cdr3_aa cdr3_nt
TRBJ1-3 TRBV15 NA NA CATSRDLVGHTIYF TGTGCCACCAGCAGAGATCTGGTCGGGCACACCATATATTTT
TRBJ1-5 TRBV27 NA NA CATRSQEPTQPQHF TGTGCCACCCGCTCCCAGGAACCGACTCAGCCCCAGCATTTT
TRBJ2-1 TRBV3-1/TRBV3-2 TRBD2 NA CASSPRAGGRNEQFF TGTGCCAGCAGCCCAAGGGCGGGGGGGCGTAATGAGCAGTTCTTC
TRBJ2-6 TRBV29-1 NA NA CSVWSSGANVLTF TGCAGCGTTTGGAGCTCTGGGGCCAACGTCCTGACTTTC
TRBJ2-2 TRBV5-1 TRBD2 NA CASSVIAGGRTGELFF TGCGCCAGCAGCGTTATAGCGGGGGGGCGGACCGGGGAGCTGTTTTTT
TRBJ2-3 TRBV15 NA NA CATAKGGDTQYF TGTGCCACCGCCAAGGGCGGGGATACGCAGTATTTT
TRBJ1-1 TRBV11-3 TRBD1 NA CASSPTGGADEAFF TGTGCCAGCAGCCCAACAGGGGGCGCGGATGAAGCTTTCTTT
TRBJ1-2 TRBV19 NA NA CASSTAARAHYGYTF TGTGCCAGTAGTACGGCGGCCCGGGCCCACTATGGCTACACCTTC
TRBJ2-1 TRBV30 TRBD1 NA CAWSTGGYNNEQFF TGTGCCTGGAGTACAGGGGGCTATAACAATGAGCAGTTCTTC
TRBJ1-2 TRBV12-3/TRBV12-4 NA NA CASRSTGRNGYTF TGTGCCAGCAGGTCCACAGGGAGGAATGGCTACACCTTC
TRBJ2-3 TRBV3-1/TRBV3-2 NA NA CASSQNRNTQYF TGTGCCAGCAGCCAAAATAGAAATACGCAGTATTTT
TRBJ2-7 TRBV2 NA NA CASSERGYSYEQYF TGTGCCAGCAGTGAACGGGGCTACTCCTACGAGCAGTACTTC
TRBJ2-3 TRBV6-1 TRBD2 NA CASSEPSGGTGTQYF TGTGCCAGCAGTGAACCTAGCGGGGGGACGGGTACGCAGTATTTT
TRBJ2-5 TRBV19 NA NA CASSTSGIYRDRAETQYF TGTGCCAGTAGTACATCCGGGATATACAGGGATCGGGCAGAGACCCAGTACTTC
TRBJ2-4 TRBV2 TRBD2 NA CASRTRLAGGSKNIQYF TGTGCCAGCAGGACCCGGCTAGCGGGGGGCTCCAAAAACATTCAGTACTTC
TRBJ1-4 TRBV18 NA NA CASSPSGQGNEKLFF TGTGCCAGCTCACCTTCGGGTCAGGGTAATGAAAAACTGTTTTTT
TRBJ2-5 TRBV14 NA NA CASSQDTAQETQYF TGTGCCAGCAGCCAAGACACCGCCCAAGAGACCCAGTACTTC
TRBJ1-2 TRBV3-1/TRBV3-2 NA NA CASSQVDPPYYGYTF TGTGCCAGCAGCCAAGTTGACCCACCTTATTATGGCTACACCTTC
TRBJ1-5 TRBV19 NA NA CASSMPQGYSNQPQHF TGTGCCAGTAGTATGCCGCAGGGCTATAGCAATCAGCCCCAGCATTTT
TRBJ1-3 TRBV28 NA NA CASRNRNSGNTIYF TGTGCCAGCAGGAACAGGAACTCTGGAAACACCATATATTTT
TRBJ1-3 TRBV18 NA NA CASSPGTDSGNTIYF TGTGCCAGCTCACCCGGGACGGATTCTGGAAACACCATATATTTT
TRBJ1-3 TRBV18 NA NA CASSPTPGNTIYF TGTGCCAGCTCACCAACTCCGGGAAACACCATATATTTT
TRBJ2-3 TRBV7-2 TRBD2 NA CASSLGARGDLTDTQYF TGTGCCAGCAGCTTAGGAGCCCGGGGGGACCTCACAGATACGCAGTATTTT
TRBJ2-7 TRBV6-5 NA NA CASSYSSPGGAYEQYF TGTGCCAGCAGTTACTCGAGCCCAGGCGGAGCCTACGAGCAGTACTTC
TRBJ2-7 TRBV19 TRBD1 few CASSIGTGFEQYF TGTGCCAGTAGTATAGGGACAGGGTTCGAGCAGTACTTC
TRBJ2-2 TRBV7-8 NA NA CASSLGDRLNTGELFF TGTGCCAGCAGCTTAGGCGACAGGTTGAACACCGGGGAGCTGTTTTTT
TRBJ1-1 TRBV4-1 NA NA CASSPASRGLAEAFF TGCGCCAGCAGCCCCGCAAGTCGGGGATTAGCTGAAGCTTTCTTT
TRBJ2-6 TRBV2 NA once CASTISGANVLTF TGTGCCAGCACGATCTCTGGGGCCAACGTCCTGACTTTC
TRBJ2-1 TRBV19 TRBD2 NA CASRPRYTSGGRDEQFF TGTGCCAGTAGACCCCGTTACACTAGCGGGGGCCGGGATGAGCAGTTCTTC
TRBJ1-1 TRBV3-1/TRBV3-2 TRBD1 NA CASSQHRDSFTEAFF TGTGCCAGCAGCCAACATCGGGACAGTTTCACTGAAGCTTTCTTT
TRBJ2-5 TRBV7-2 NA NA CASSLVHTQETQYF TGTGCCAGCAGCTTAGTCCACACCCAAGAGACCCAGTACTTC
TRBJ2-5 TRBV5-4 TRBD2 NA CASSLDRGGAETQYF TGTGCCAGCAGCTTGGACCGGGGGGGGGCAGAGACCCAGTACTTC
TRBJ2-7 TRBV5-1 TRBD2 NA CASSFTSGGYEQYF TGCGCCAGCAGCTTCACTAGCGGGGGATACGAGCAGTACTTC
TRBJ2-1 TRBV7-3 NA NA CASTRGEEYNEQFF TGTGCCAGCACCCGAGGGGAAGAATACAATGAGCAGTTCTTC
TRBJ1-3 TRBV5-1 NA NA CASSPQGSGNTIYF TGCGCCAGCAGCCCACAGGGCTCTGGAAACACCATATATTTT
TRBJ2-7 TRBV6-2/TRBV6-3 NA once CASSRGQYEQYF TGTGCCAGCAGCCGAGGACAGTACGAGCAGTACTTC
TRBJ2-2 TRBV5-4 TRBD2 NA CASSTRDYRPTGELFF TGTGCCAGCAGCACCCGGGACTACCGACCCACCGGGGAGCTGTTTTTT
TRBJ1-1 TRBV5-1 NA NA CASSVARGPGGTEAFF TGCGCCAGCAGCGTAGCCCGGGGCCCCGGGGGCACTGAAGCTTTCTTT
TRBJ1-4 TRBV28 TRBD1 NA CASRPDRAANEKLFF TGTGCCAGCAGACCTGACAGGGCGGCCAATGAAAAACTGTTTTTT
TRBJ2-2 TRBV4-1 NA NA CASSQSPGAGGELFF TGCGCCAGCAGCCAATCGCCAGGGGCGGGCGGGGAGCTGTTTTTT
TRBJ1-6 TRBV6-1 NA medium-sized CASSDGRRNSPLHF TGTGCCAGCAGTGACGGCAGGAGGAATTCACCCCTCCACTTT
TRBJ1-5 TRBV27 NA NA CASSSLSNQPQHF TGTGCCAGCAGTTCCCTTAGCAATCAGCCCCAGCATTTT
TRBJ2-7 TRBV9 NA NA CASSFSGTSSYEQYF TGTGCCAGCAGCTTCTCCGGGACCTCTTCCTACGAGCAGTACTTC
TRBJ1-6 TRBV7-9 NA NA CASSLAYSGGNSPLHF TGTGCCAGCAGCTTAGCCTATTCGGGAGGGAATTCACCCCTCCACTTT
TRBJ2-7 TRBV7-3 TRBD1 NA CASSLTGQGYEQYF TGTGCCAGCAGCTTAACGGGACAGGGATACGAGCAGTACTTC
TRBJ1-6 TRBV11-2 NA NA CASSPQAASPLHF TGTGCCAGCAGCCCCCAGGCGGCTTCACCCCTCCACTTT
TRBJ2-7 TRBV29-1 NA NA CSGRGFDGDEQYF TGCAGCGGCAGGGGTTTTGACGGGGACGAGCAGTACTTC
TRBJ2-1 TRBV2 TRBD2 NA CASSTLGLAGNEQFF TGTGCCAGCAGTACGCTGGGACTAGCCGGGAATGAGCAGTTCTTC
TRBJ1-5 TRBV9 NA NA CASSVGEVGNQPQHF TGTGCCAGCAGCGTAGGTGAAGTAGGCAATCAGCCCCAGCATTTT
TRBJ2-3 TRBV10-2 TRBD2 once CASSPSGEGDTQYF TGCGCCAGCAGCCCTAGCGGGGAGGGAGATACGCAGTATTTT